Detailed here is one TCR beta chain. Its antigen is still unknown. This sample is part of a study of cytomegalovirus exposure and HLA in healthy donors. Study outcomes and limitations: In a later analysis, TCR association rates varied by HLA locus: DRB1 most, HLA-C fewest. A few CMV-associated chains proved CMV antigen-specific in vitro.

This CDR3 spans 15 amino acids. Looked up from germline, CDR1 is SQVTM and CDR2 is ANQGSEA. The ends were cut back, 3 bases at V and 2 bases at J, with 16 bases in the middle. PCR amplification relied on 60 Vbeta primers (plus 13 Jbeta primers). The protocol was immunoSEQ multiplex PCR, while the TCRdb copy is restricted to in-frame clones and leaves out a portion. Of 200,000 or so clones in the sample, about 79% are singletons; the top ten hold 0.098%. This chain joins TRBV29-1 and TRBJ1-1; D call uncertain. The sequenced sample was PBMCs. The source of this sequence is a boy under 10 years old in good health and CMV-seronegative. The CDR3: CSVDFLLKQNTEAFF. The DNA for the CDR3 is TGCAGCGTTGACTTTCTCCTGAAGCAAAACACTGAAGCTTTCTTT.